This T cell receptor (beta chain) was recovered during a study of blood T cell repertoires in COVID-19. On the study more broadly: The analysed material was cDNA or gDNA that came from T cells, B-cell-depleted T cells, or PBMCs.

How the authors handled the data: Amplification from reference gene primers served as the basis for estimated nucleated cell counts. Method: immunoSEQ multiplex PCR; TCRdb's copy keeps in-frame clones and lacks some. D and trimming come from the DNA, and the V and J calls and clone size come from that table. The repertoire holds approximately 500,000 clones, with about 89% as singletons. The CDR3 consists of 13 residues. V lost 3 bases and J 2 bases, leaving 8 bases between the germline ends. Germline V lookup: CDR1 SGHAT, CDR2 FQNNGV. This clonotype originated in a woman aged 45 to 65 with COVID-19, enrolled during active disease. The material sequenced was peripheral blood. J is TRBJ2-7 and V is TRBV11-2, with D perhaps matching TRBD1 (6 bases). The CDR3 protein is CASSFGQPYEQYF. As DNA, the CDR3 is TGTGCCAGCAGCTTCGGACAGCCCTACGAGCAGTACTTC.